A selection of T cell receptor beta chains follows, all from one sample in a study of PD-1 blockade in classical Hodgkin lymphoma. The protocol was immunoSEQ multiplex PCR, while the TCRdb copy is restricted to in-frame clones and leaves out a portion. The sample gives approximately 100,000 clones, approximately 83% of which show up once; 15% to 20% is in the top ten. The starting material was peripheral blood mononuclear cells (PBMCs), obtained before the fourth cycle of nivolumab. The receptors were sampled from a human donor with classical Hodgkin lymphoma. Each CDR3 is given with its conserved first and last residue. The D gene is left open where the match is weak. Clone size, where shown, is once, few, many, or a class for clones that have expanded.

V	D	J	length	size	CDR3	DNA
TRBV11-3	TRBD1	TRBJ2-7	13	-	CASSFDRGGEQYF	TGTGCCAGCAGCTTTGACAGGGGAGGCGAGCAGTACTTC
TRBV10-3	TRBD2	TRBJ2-2	16	-	CAISPTSGGNTGELFF	TGTGCCATCAGTCCCACTAGCGGGGGGAACACCGGGGAGCTGTTTTTT
TRBV28	-	TRBJ1-2	15	-	CASSPDLSGLHGYTF	TGTGCTAGCAGTCCCGACCTTTCGGGCCTCCATGGCTACACCTTC
TRBV7-3	-	TRBJ2-2	15	-	CASSFRESGTGELFF	TGTGCCAGCAGCTTTCGGGAGTCGGGTACCGGGGAGCTGTTTTTT
TRBV29-1	-	TRBJ2-7	14	-	CSVETGRPSYEQYF	TGCAGCGTTGAGACGGGTCGGCCCTCCTACGAGCAGTACTTC
TRBV5-6	-	TRBJ2-3	13	-	CASSFSGADTQYF	TGTGCCAGCAGCTTCTCAGGGGCTGATACGCAGTATTTT
TRBV29-1	-	TRBJ2-2	13	once	CSVGHLNTGELFF	TGCAGCGTTGGACACCTGAACACCGGGGAGCTGTTTTTT
TRBV7-2	-	TRBJ1-2	13	-	CASSWDRGIGYTF	TGTGCCAGCAGCTGGGACCGGGGTATTGGCTACACCTTC
TRBV28	-	TRBJ1-4	12	-	CASSLPQEKLFF	TGTGCCAGCAGTTTACCGCAGGAAAAACTGTTTTTT
TRBV10-1	-	TRBJ2-2	12	-	CASQGWTGELFF	TGCGCCAGCCAAGGGTGGACCGGGGAGCTGTTTTTT
TRBV5-1	TRBD2	TRBJ2-1	16	-	CASSLVLAGGQNEQFF	TGCGCCAGCAGCTTGGTACTAGCGGGAGGCCAAAATGAGCAGTTCTTC
TRBV10-3	TRBD1	TRBJ2-7	16	few	CAIRTTPTGGSYEQYF	TGTGCCATCAGAACCACCCCGACAGGGGGCTCCTACGAGCAGTACTTC
TRBV5-1	TRBD1	TRBJ2-1	14	-	CASSQGTGRDEQFF	TGCGCCAGCAGCCAAGGGACAGGGAGAGATGAGCAGTTCTTC
TRBV10-3	-	TRBJ1-4	17	-	CAISETARAGANEKLFF	TGTGCCATCAGTGAGACTGCCAGGGCGGGGGCTAATGAAAAACTGTTTTTT
TRBV2	-	TRBJ1-5	14	-	CASSESGGLQPQHF	TGTGCCAGCAGTGAATCGGGGGGACTACAGCCCCAGCATTTT
TRBV11-2	-	TRBJ1-3	14	-	CASSTIREVNTIYF	TGTGCCAGCAGCACAATCCGGGAGGTAAACACCATATATTTT